This paragraph covers one TCR beta chain sequence. The sample belongs to a study of blood T cell repertoires in COVID-19. Whole-study context: Sample material is recorded as cDNA or gDNA derived from T cells, B-cell-depleted T cells, or PBMCs.

Germline V CDR1 and CDR2: SGHRS, YFSETQ. The CDR3 covers 15 residues. Between the trimmed V and J ends, which lost 2 bases and 5 bases, there was a span of 16 bases. Sequenced by immunoSEQ multiplex PCR; TCRdb stores in-frame clones only, minus some. The sample shows about 54,000 clones, around four fifths of them seen only once. The material sequenced was peripheral blood. This receptor was obtained from a man aged 50 to 60 with acute or convalescent COVID-19. This chain links TRBV5-1 with TRBJ1-1, with TRBD1 as a possible D gene (6 bases). In DNA form, the CDR3 reads TGCGCCAGCAGCTTCCCAGGGGAACTTGTTACTGAAGCTTTCTTT. Translating it yields CASSFPGELVTEAFF. The whole variable domain, filled in from reference TRBV5-1 and TRBJ1-1, reads KAGVTQTPRYLIKTRGQQVTLSCSPISGHRSVSWYQQTPGQGLQFLFEYFSETQRNKGNFPGRFSGRQFSNSRSEMNVSTLELGDSALYLCASSFPGELVTEAFFGQGTRLTVV.